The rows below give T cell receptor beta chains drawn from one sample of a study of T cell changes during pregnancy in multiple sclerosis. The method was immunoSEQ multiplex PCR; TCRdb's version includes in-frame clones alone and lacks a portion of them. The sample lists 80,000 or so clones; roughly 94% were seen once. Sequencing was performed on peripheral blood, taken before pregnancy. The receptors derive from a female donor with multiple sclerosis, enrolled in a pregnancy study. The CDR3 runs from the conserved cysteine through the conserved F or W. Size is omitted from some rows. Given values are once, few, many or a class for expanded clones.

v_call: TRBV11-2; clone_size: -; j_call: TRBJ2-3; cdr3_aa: CASSFTGRGRTDTQYF
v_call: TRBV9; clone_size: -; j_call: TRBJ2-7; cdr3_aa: CASSVGDRDYEQYF
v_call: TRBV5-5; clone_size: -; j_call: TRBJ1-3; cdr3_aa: CASSPGTGGNTIYF
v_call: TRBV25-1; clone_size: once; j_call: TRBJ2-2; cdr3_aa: CASSAGLAGAATGELFF
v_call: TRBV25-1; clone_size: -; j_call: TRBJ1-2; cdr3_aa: CASSFRGDYGYTF
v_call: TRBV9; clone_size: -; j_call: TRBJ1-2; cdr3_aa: CASSLTPLQGEDGYTF
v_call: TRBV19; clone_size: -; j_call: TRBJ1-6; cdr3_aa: CASRQEPYNSPLHF
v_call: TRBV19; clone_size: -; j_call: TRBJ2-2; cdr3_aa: CASAGLAGYLFF
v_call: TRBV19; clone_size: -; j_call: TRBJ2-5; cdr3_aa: CASSIIFGGGQETQYF
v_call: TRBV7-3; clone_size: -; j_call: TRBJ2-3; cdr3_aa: CASSLTSGGADTQYF
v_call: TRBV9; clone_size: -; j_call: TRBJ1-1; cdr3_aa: CASSARLQGHGTEAFF
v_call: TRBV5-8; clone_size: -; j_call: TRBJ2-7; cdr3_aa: CASSLGGVPTYEQYF